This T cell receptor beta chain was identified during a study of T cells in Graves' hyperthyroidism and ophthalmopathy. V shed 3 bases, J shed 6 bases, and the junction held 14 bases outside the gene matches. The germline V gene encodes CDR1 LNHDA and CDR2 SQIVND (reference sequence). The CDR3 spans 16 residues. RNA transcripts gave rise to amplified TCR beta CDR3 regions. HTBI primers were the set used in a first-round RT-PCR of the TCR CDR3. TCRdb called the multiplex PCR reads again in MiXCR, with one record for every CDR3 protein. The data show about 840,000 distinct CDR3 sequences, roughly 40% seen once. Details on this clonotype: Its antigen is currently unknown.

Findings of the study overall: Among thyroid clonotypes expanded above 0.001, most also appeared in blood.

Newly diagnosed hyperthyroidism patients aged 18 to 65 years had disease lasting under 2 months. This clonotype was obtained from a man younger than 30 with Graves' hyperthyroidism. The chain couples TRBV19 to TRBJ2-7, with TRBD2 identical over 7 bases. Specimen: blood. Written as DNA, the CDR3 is TGTGCCAGTAGTATCGTCGGGGCTGGCGGGAGAGCCGAGCAGTACTTC. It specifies CASSIVGAGGRAEQYF.